This TCR beta chain was observed in a study of neurological immune-mediated disorders. Study outcomes and limitations: Private repertoires in all groups were suggested by the finding that expanded clones across subjects shared no CDR3 amino acid sequences.

Synthesis of cDNA was performed by 5'RACE using 10-nucleotide random UMIs. TCRdb itself ran the 5' RACE reads through MiXCR, one entry per CDR3 protein. This sample has about 48,000 distinct CDR3 sequences; about 5% occur once, and the top ten carry roughly 1.4%. CDR1 and CDR2 from the germline V gene are MDHEN and SYDVKM. Trimming pared 10 bases from V and 11 bases from J, leaving 12 bases between. The CDR3 totals 11 residues. This clonotype was counted at least ten times. Antigen unknown. The chain combines TRBV28 with TRBJ1-6, with TRBD1 as a possible D gene (5 bases). The sample consisted of CD4+ T cells from blood. The clonotype originates from a woman between 18 and 29 years old with multiple sclerosis. CDR3 protein: CATAGRPPLHF. The CDR3 DNA reads as TGTGCCACAGCAGGGAGGCCACCCCTCCACTTT.